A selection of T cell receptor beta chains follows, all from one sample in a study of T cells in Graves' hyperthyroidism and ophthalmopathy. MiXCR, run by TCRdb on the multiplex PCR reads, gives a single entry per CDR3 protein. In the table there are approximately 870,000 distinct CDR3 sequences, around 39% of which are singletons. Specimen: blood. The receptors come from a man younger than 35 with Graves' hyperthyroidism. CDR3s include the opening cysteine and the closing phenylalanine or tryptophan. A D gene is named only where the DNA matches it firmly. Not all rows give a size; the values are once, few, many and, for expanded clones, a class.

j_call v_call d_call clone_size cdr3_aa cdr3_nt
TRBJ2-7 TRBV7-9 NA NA CASSLDSYGYEQYF TGTGCCAGCAGCTTGGACTCCTATGGCTACGAGCAGTACTTC
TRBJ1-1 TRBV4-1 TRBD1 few CASSPPWGRGRENTEAFF TGCGCCAGCAGCCCCCCATGGGGTAGGGGGCGAGAGAACACTGAAGCTTTCTTT
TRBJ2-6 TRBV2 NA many CASSLSVPGANVLTF TGTGCCAGCAGCCTCTCGGTCCCTGGGGCCAACGTCCTGACTTTC
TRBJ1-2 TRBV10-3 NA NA CAISLAGNYGYTF TGTGCCATCAGCTTGGCAGGGAACTATGGCTACACCTTC
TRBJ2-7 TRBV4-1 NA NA CASSQKMGQGTAYEQYF TGCGCCAGCAGCCAAAAGATGGGGCAAGGGACGGCCTACGAGCAGTACTTC
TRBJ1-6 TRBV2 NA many CASSEGVYNSPLHF TGTGCCAGCAGTGAGGGGGTCTATAATTCACCCCTCCACTTT
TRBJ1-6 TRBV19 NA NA CASSLGPSDWDNSPLHF TGTGCCAGTAGCCTCGGGCCCTCTGATTGGGATAATTCACCCCTCCACTTT
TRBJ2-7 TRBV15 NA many CATSPRDTTYEQYF TGTGCCACCAGCCCCCGGGACACAACCTACGAGCAGTACTTC
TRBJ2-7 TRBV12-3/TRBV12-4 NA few CASSYGYGYEQYF TGTGCCAGCAGTTACGGTTACGGCTACGAGCAGTACTTC
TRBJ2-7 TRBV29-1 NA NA CSVEGDYAGEQYF TGCAGCGTCGAGGGGGACTACGCAGGGGAGCAGTACTTC
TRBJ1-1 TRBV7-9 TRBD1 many CASSLHWTGLNTEAFF TGTGCCAGCAGCTTGCACTGGACAGGGCTGAACACTGAAGCTTTCTTT
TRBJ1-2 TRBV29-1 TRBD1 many CSVEWFDRDLYGYTF TGCAGCGTTGAGTGGTTTGACAGGGATCTCTATGGCTACACCTTC
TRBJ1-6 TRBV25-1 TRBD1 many CASSDFRGSNSPLHF TGTGCCAGCAGTGACTTCAGGGGGTCTAATTCACCCCTCCACTTT
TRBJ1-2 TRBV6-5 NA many CASSPRLRGYTF TGTGCCAGCAGCCCTAGACTACGCGGCTACACCTTC
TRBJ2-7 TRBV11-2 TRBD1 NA CASSADRGSSYEQYF TGTGCCAGCAGCGCGGACAGGGGAAGCTCCTACGAGCAGTACTTC
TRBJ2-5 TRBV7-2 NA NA CASSPTGGEKTQYF TGTGCCAGCAGCCCAACAGGGGGGGAGAAGACCCAGTACTTC
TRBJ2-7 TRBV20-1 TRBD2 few CSAISGSYGEQYF TGCAGTGCTATTAGCGGGAGTTATGGAGAGCAGTACTTC
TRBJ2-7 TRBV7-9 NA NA CASSRERGAEQYF TGTGCCAGCAGCCGGGAACGGGGGGCCGAGCAGTACTTC
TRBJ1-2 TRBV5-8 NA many CASSPEVNYGYTF TGTGCCAGCAGCCCGGAAGTTAACTATGGCTACACCTTC
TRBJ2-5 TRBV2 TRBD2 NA CASSKVGGGLAGETQYF TGTGCCAGCAGTAAAGTAGGAGGGGGACTAGCGGGAGAGACCCAGTACTTC
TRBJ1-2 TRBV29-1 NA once CSVERGAYGYTF TGCAGCGTTGAGCGGGGGGCGTATGGCTACACCTTC
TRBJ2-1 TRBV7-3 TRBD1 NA CASSLIRGKRNEQFF TGTGCCAGCAGCTTGATCAGGGGGAAAAGGAATGAGCAGTTCTTC
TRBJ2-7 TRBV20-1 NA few CSASGYGGGYEQYF TGCAGTGCTAGCGGCTACGGGGGTGGGTACGAGCAGTACTTC
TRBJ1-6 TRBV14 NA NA CASSQVIWSSPLHF TGTGCCAGCAGCCAAGTGATATGGAGTTCACCCCTCCACTTT
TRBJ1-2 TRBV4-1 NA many CASSQAEGGNYGYTF TGCGCCAGCAGCCAAGCGGAGGGTGGAAACTATGGCTACACCTTC
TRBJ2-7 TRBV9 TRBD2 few CASSVSGGGSYEQYF TGTGCCAGCAGCGTTAGCGGGGGAGGCTCCTACGAGCAGTACTTC
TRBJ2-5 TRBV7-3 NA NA CASSPTHSGGSPYQETQYF TGTGCCAGCAGCCCCACCCATAGCGGAGGGAGCCCGTACCAAGAGACCCAGTACTTC
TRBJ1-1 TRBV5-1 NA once CASSLRILNTEAFF TGCGCCAGCAGCTTGCGGATATTGAACACTGAAGCTTTCTTT